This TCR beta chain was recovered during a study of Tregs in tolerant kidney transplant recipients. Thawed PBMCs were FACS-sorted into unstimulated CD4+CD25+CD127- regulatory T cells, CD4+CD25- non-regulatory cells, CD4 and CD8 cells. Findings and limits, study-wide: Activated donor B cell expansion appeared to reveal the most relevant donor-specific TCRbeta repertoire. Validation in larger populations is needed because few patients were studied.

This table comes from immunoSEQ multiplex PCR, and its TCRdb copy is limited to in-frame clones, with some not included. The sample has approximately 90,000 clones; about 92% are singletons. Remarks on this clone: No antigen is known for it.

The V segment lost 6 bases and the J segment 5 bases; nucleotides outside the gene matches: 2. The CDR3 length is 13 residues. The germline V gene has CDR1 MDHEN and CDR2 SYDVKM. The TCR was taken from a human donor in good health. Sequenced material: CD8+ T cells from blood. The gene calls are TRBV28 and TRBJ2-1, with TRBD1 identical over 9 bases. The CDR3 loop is CASRRTGDNEQFF. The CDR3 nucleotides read TGTGCCAGCAGAAGGACAGGGGACAATGAGCAGTTCTTC.